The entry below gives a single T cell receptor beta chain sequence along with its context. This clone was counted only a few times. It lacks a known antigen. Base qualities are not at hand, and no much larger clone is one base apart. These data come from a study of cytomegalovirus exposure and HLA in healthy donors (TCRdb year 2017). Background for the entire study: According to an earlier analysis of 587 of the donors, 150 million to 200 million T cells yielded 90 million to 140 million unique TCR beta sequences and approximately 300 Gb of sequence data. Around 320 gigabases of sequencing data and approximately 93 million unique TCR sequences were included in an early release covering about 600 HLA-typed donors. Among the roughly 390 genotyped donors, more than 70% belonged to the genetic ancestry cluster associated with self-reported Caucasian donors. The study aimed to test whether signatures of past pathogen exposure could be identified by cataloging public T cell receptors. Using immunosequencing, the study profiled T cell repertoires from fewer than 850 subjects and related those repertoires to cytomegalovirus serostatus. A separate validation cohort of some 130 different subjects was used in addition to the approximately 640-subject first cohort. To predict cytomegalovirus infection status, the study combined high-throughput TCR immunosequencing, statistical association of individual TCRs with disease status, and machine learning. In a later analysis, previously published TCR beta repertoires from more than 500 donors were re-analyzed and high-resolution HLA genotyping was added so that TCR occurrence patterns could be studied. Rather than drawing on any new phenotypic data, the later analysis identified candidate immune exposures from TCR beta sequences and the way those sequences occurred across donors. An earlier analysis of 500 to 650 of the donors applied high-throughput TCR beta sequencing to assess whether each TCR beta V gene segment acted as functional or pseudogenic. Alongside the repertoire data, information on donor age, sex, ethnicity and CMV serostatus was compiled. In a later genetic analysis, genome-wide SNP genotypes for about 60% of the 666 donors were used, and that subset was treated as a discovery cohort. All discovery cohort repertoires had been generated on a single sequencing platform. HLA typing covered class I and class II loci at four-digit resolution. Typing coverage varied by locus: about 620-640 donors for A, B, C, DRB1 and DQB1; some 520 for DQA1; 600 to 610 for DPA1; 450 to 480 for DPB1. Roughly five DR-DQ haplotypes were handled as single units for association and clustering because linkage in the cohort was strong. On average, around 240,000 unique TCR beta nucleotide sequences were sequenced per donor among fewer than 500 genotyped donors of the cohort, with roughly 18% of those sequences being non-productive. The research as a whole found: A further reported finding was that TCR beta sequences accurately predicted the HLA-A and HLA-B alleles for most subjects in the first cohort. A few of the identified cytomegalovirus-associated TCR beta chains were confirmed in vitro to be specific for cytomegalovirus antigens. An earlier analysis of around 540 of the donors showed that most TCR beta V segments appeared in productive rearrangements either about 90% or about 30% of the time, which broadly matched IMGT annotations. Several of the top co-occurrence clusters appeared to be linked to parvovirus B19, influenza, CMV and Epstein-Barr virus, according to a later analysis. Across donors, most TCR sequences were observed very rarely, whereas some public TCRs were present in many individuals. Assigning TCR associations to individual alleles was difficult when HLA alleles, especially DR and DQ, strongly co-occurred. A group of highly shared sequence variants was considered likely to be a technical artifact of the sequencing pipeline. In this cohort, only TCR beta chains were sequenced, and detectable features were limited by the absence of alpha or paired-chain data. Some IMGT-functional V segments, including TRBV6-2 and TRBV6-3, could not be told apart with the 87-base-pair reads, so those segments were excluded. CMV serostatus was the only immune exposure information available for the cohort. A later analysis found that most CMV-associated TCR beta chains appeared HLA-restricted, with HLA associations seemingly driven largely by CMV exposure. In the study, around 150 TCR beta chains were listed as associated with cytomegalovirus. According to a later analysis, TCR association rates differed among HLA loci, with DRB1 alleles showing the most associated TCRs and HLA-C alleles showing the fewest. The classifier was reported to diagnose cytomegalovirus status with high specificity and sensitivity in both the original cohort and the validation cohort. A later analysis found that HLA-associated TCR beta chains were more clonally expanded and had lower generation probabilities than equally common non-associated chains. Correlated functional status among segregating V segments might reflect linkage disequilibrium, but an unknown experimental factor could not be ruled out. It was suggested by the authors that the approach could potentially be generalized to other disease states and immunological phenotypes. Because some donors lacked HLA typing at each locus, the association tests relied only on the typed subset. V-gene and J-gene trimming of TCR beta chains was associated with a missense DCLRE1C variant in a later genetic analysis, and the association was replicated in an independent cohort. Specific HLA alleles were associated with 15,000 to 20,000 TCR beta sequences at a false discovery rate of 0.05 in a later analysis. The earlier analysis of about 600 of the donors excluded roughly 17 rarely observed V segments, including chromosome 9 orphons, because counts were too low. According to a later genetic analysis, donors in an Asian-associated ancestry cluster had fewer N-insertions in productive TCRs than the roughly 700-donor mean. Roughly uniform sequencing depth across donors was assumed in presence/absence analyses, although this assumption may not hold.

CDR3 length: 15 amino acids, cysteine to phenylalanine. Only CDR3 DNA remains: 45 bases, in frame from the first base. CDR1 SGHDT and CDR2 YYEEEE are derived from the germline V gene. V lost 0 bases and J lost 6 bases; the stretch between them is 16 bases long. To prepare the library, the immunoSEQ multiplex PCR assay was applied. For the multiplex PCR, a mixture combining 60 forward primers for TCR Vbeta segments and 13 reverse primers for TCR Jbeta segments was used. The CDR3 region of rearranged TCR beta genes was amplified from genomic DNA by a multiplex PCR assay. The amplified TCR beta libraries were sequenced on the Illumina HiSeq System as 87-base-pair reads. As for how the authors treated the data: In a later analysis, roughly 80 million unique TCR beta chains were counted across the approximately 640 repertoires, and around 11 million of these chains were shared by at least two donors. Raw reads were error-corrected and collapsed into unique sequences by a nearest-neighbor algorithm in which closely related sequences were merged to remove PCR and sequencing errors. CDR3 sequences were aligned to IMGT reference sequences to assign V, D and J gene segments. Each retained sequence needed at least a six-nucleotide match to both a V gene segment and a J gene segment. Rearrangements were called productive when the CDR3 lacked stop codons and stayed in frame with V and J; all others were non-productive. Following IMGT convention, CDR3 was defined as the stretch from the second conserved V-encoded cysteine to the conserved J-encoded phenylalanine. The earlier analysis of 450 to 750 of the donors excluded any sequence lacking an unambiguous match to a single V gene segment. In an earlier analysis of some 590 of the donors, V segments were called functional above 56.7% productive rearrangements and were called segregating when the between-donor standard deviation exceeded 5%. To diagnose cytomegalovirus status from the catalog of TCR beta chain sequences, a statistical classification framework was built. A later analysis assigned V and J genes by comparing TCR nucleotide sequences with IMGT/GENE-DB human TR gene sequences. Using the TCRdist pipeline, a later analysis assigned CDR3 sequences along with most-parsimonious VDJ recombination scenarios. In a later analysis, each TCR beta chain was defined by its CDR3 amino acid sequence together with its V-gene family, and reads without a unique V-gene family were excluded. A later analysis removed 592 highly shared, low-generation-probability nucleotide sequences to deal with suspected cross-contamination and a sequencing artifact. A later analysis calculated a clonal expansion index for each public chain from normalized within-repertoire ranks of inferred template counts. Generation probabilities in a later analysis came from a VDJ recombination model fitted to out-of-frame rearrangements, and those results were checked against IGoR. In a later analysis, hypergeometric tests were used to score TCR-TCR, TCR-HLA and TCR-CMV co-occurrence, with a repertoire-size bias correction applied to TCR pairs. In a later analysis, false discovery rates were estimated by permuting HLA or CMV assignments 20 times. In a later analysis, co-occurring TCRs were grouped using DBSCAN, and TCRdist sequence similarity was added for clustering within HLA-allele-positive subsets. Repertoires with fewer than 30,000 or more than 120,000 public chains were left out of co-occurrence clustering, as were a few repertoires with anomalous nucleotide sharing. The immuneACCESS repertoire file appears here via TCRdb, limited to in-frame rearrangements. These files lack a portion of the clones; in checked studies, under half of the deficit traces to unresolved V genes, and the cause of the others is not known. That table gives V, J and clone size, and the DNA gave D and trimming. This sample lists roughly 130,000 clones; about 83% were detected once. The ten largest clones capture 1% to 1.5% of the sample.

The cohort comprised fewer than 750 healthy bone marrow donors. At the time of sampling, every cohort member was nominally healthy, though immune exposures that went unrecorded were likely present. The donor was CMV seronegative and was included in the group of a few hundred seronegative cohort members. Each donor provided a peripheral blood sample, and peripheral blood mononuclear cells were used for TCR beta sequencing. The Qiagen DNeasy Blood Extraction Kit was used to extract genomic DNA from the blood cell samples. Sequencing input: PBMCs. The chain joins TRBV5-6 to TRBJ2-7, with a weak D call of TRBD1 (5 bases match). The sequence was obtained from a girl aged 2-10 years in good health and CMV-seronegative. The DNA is TGTGCCAGCAGCTTGGGATTCGGGCAGGGCCGCGAGCAGTACTTC. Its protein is CASSLGFGQGREQYF.